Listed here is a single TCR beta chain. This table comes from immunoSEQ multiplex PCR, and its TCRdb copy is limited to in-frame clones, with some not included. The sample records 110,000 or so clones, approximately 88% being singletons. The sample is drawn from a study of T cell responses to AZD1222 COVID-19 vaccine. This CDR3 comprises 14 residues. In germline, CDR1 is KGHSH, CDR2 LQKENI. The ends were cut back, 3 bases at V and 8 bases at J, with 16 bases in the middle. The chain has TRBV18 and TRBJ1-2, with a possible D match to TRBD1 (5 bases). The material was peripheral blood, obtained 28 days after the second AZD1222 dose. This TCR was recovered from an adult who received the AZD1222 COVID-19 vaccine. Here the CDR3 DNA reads TGTGCCAGCTCACCGCAGGGCGGTATCGAGGGCTACACCTTC. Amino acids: CASSPQGGIEGYTF.